The TCR beta chain described here comes from a study of beta chain features in type 1 diabetes. What was sequenced were expressed TCRB transcripts, since all of the isolated RNA had been reverse transcribed. The protocol was immunoSEQ multiplex PCR, while the TCRdb copy is restricted to in-frame clones and leaves out a portion. The sample yields more than 150,000 clones, about an eighth seen once. A few counts support this clone. Germline-derived CDR1 and CDR2 are GTSNPN and SVGIG (reference sequence). The CDR3 is 13 residues long. V lost 3 bases and J 1 base, leaving 9 bases between the germline ends.

Material for sequencing was central memory CD4+ T cells from blood. This chain links TRBV30 with TRBJ2-5; D unresolved. The sequence derives from a woman aged 18-30 years in good health. The CDR3: CAWRGTAQETQYF. The CDR3 DNA follows: TGTGCCTGGAGAGGAACAGCCCAAGAGACCCAGTACTTC.